Below are 3 T cell receptor beta chains sequenced from a single sample in a study of blood T cell repertoires in COVID-19. Repertoires were generated with immunoSEQ multiplex PCR, while TCRdb's copy carries only in-frame clones and drops some. The data show about 260,000 clones, under 90% seen once. Sequencing used PBMCs or T cells enriched from blood (not recorded which). The source is a man aged 30 to 45 with acute COVID-19.

The rearrangement links TRBV3-1 (or the pseudogene TRBV3-2) to TRBJ1-1; TRBD1 aligns across 7 bases. Losses at the gene ends were 8 bases for V and 5 bases for J; bases not matched to a gene: 2. The CDR3 is 11 amino acids. CDR1 is LGHDT and CDR2 is YNNKEL in the germline V gene (reference sequence). The CDR3 bases are TGTGCCAGCCGACAGGGAACTGAAGCTTTCTTT. Protein: CASRQGTEAFF.

The rearrangement joins TRBV7-9 to TRBJ1-4, with TRBD1 matching 9 bases. Germline V gene sequence: CDR1 SEHNR, CDR2 FQNEAQ (reference sequence). There are 17 residues in the CDR3. V lost 7 bases to trimming and J lost 1 base; unmatched junction nucleotides: 10. CDR3 coding DNA: TGTGCCAGCACCTCCCCCCGGACAGGGGTAACTAATGAAAAACTGTTTTTT. The encoded protein is CASTSPRTGVTNEKLFF.

The rearrangement uses TRBV3-1 (or the pseudogene TRBV3-2) and TRBJ2-5; D might be TRBD1 (5 bases). The CDR3 sequence is 14 residues long. Trimming shortened V by 4 bases and J by 3 bases, and 12 bases separated the two germline ends. Germline CDR1 and CDR2: LGHDT and YNNKEL (reference sequence). The CDR3: CASSLQGREETQYF. Written as DNA, the CDR3 is TGTGCCAGCAGCCTCCAGGGAAGGGAAGAGACCCAGTACTTC.